This TCR beta chain was sequenced during a study of blood T cell repertoires in COVID-19. Looking at the study overall: COVID-19 samples, acute and convalescent, were from the United States, Italy and Spain. T cells, B-cell-depleted T cells, or PBMCs supplied cDNA or gDNA.

The germline V gene has CDR1 SGHVS and CDR2 FQNEAQ. The CDR3 length is 18 residues. J gave up 2 bases and V 5 bases, and 6 bases lay outside the gene matches. Under the authors' procedure: Estimation of nucleated cell counts relied on the amplification of reference gene primers. Only in-frame clones appear in the TCRdb table, and some are missing; sequencing was by immunoSEQ multiplex PCR. V and J calls and clone size are those listed in that table; D and trimming were worked out from the DNA. The table includes roughly 120,000 clones, approximately 87% detected once. The sequencing input was peripheral blood. The source is a young man with acute or convalescent COVID-19. The chain links TRBV7-8 to TRBJ2-1, with TRBD2 matching 16 bases. This CDR3 is CASSPGLAGGWTYNEQFF. The CDR3, as DNA: TGTGCCAGCAGCCCGGGACTAGCGGGAGGGTGGACCTACAATGAGCAGTTCTTC.